The 23 T cell receptor beta chains reported below all come from one sample, sequenced in a study of control samples from healthy donors and cancer patients. Assay: immunoSEQ multiplex PCR; the TCRdb copy retains only in-frame clones and omits some. Of over 120,000 clones listed, around 94% were seen once; the top ten hold 12% to 15%. Sequencing input: PBMCs. The receptors were sampled from a man aged 55 to 69 with colorectal cancer.

The chain joins TRBV5-4 to TRBJ2-5; D is undetermined. The V gene's germline CDR1 is SGHNT and CDR2 YYREEE (reference sequence). Between the trimmed V and J ends, which lost 1 base and 2 bases, there was a span of 9 bases. CDR3 length: 14 residues. The CDR3 loop is CASSLFLGQETQYF. In nucleotides, the CDR3 is TGTGCCAGCAGCTTGTTTTTGGGGCAAGAGACCCAGTACTTC.

This rearrangement joins TRBV2 to TRBJ2-2, with D possibly being TRBD2 (5 bases). The CDR3 length is 15 residues. The germline V gene has CDR1 SNHLY and CDR2 FYNNEI. Trimming removed 6 bases at V and 5 bases at J, with 16 bases between. Here the CDR3 reads CASRMTDPGTGELFF. CDR3 nucleotides: TGTGCCAGCAGGATGACTGACCCGGGAACCGGGGAGCTGTTTTTT. The full variable domain, rest sourced from reference TRBV2 and TRBJ2-2, is EPEVTQTPSHQVTQMGQEVILRCVPISNHLYFYWYRQILGQKVEFLVSFYNNEISEKSEIFDDQFSVERPDGSNFTLKIRSTKLEDSAMYFCASRMTDPGTGELFFGEGSRLTVL.

The rearrangement joins TRBV27 to TRBJ2-5; D tentatively fits TRBD1 or TRBD2 (5 bases each). The V end was cut by 4 bases, the J end by 3 bases, with 12 bases between. This CDR3 comprises 14 residues. CDR1 is MNHEY, CDR2 SMNVEV, per germline (reference sequence). The CDR3 DNA follows: TGTGCCAGCAGTTACCGGGACGGTAAAGAGACCCAGTACTTC. This translates into CASSYRDGKETQYF.

This chain uses TRBV5-1 with TRBJ2-6; TRBD1 matches at 7 bases. The ends lost 4 bases at V and 0 bases at J; junction bases unmatched: 10. There are 18 residues in the CDR3. CDR1 and CDR2 (germline): SGHRS, YFSETQ. Here the CDR3 DNA reads TGCGCCAGCAGCCCGGGGACAGTACCATTCTCTGGGGCCAACGTCCTGACTTTC. Residues: CASSPGTVPFSGANVLTF.

The rearrangement uses TRBV2 and TRBJ2-5; possibly TRBD1 for D (5 bases). CDR1 and CDR2 from the germline V gene are SNHLY and FYNNEI. V was clipped by 4 bases and J by 2 bases, with 8 bases between them. The CDR3 sequence is 13 residues long. This CDR3 reads CASSAQGQETQYF. As DNA, the CDR3 is TGTGCCAGCAGTGCCCAGGGACAAGAGACCCAGTACTTC.

CDR3 bases: TGTGCCAGCAGTCTTGACAGGGTGGGCTACACCTTC. Its protein is CASSLDRVGYTF. This rearrangement joins TRBV12-3 or TRBV12-4 to TRBJ1-2; 7 bases are shared with TRBD1. J was trimmed by 8 bases and V by 5 bases; bases with no gene match: 5. This CDR3 spans 12 amino acids.

The chain joins TRBV14 to TRBJ2-5, with a tentative D call TRBD1 (6 bases). The CDR3 runs 15 residues. V lost 0 bases and J 5 bases, leaving 13 bases between the germline ends. Germline CDR1 is SGHDN and CDR2 is FVKESK. CDR3 DNA sequence: TGTGCCAGCAGCCAAGACCCCAGGGGTCGTGAGACCCAGTACTTC. It yields the protein CASSQDPRGRETQYF.

The CDR3 reads CASSFSPGRRTGELFF. In DNA form, the CDR3 reads TGTGCCAGCAGCTTCAGCCCAGGTAGAAGGACCGGGGAGCTGTTTTTT. The chain couples TRBV7-2 to TRBJ2-2; D is undetermined. The ends were cut back, 3 bases at V and 5 bases at J, with 16 bases in the middle. This CDR3 has 16 amino acids. Germline V gene data show CDR1 as SGHTA and CDR2 as FQGNSA.

This sequence joins TRBV10-3 and TRBJ1-1, with D perhaps matching TRBD1 (5 bases). This CDR3 contains 14 residues. Germline assignment: CDR1 ENHRY and CDR2 SYGVKD. The V and J ends lost 0 bases and 4 bases respectively, with 9 bases between them. The CDR3 DNA reads as TGTGCCATCAGTGAGTCACCAGGGTCCACTGAAGCTTTCTTT. It specifies CAISESPGSTEAFF.

V usage is TRBV24-1 and J usage is TRBJ2-7; TRBD1 or TRBD2 may be the D gene (5 bases each). This CDR3 has 16 residues. The V and J ends lost 7 bases and 0 bases respectively, with 18 bases between them. Germline assignment: CDR1 KGHDR and CDR2 SFDVKD. Here the CDR3 DNA reads TGTGCCACCAGAACCGCCGGGACGGCCAGCTCCTACGAGCAGTACTTC. Residues: CATRTAGTASSYEQYF.

This clone has just one count. The chain links TRBV5-4 to TRBJ2-7; either TRBD1 or TRBD2 may supply D (6 bases each). Germline lookup yields CDR1 SGHNT and CDR2 YYREEE (reference sequence). This CDR3 is 14 amino acids long. Trimming shortened V by 4 bases and J by 5 bases, and 16 bases separated the two germline ends. CDR3 region: CASSVGGPRDEQYF. The DNA for the CDR3 is TGTGCCAGCAGCGTCGGGGGCCCTCGGGACGAGCAGTACTTC.

In this sample, this clone turned up once. The rearrangement joins TRBV7-8 to TRBJ1-6, with a weak D call TRBD1 (6 bases). The V end was cut by 1 base, the J end by 6 bases, with 13 bases between. The germline V gene has CDR1 SGHVS and CDR2 FQNEAQ. This CDR3 has 16 amino acids. The CDR3 DNA is TGTGCCAGCAGCTTAGTAGTGGGGGCTCTTAATTCACCCCTCCACTTT. This encodes CASSLVVGALNSPLHF.

The chain couples TRBV3-1 (or the pseudogene TRBV3-2) to TRBJ2-5, with TRBD2 as a possible D gene (6 bases). Looked up from germline, CDR1 is LGHDT and CDR2 is YNNKEL (reference sequence). The CDR3 contains 15 residues. Trimming stripped 0 bases from V and 4 bases from J, with 12 bases between. CDR3: CASSQDVRDRETQYF. Written as DNA, the CDR3 is TGTGCCAGCAGCCAAGACGTGCGGGACCGAGAGACCCAGTACTTC.

The rearrangement uses TRBV6-5 and TRBJ2-7, with 8 bases lining up with TRBD1. The CDR3 loop spans 14 amino acids. The germline gives CDR1 MNHEY, CDR2 SVGAGI. The trim removed 5 bases at V and 3 bases at J, leaving 6 bases unmatched. The DNA of the CDR3 is TGTGCCAGCAGTACCCAGGGGGCCGGCTACGAGCAGTACTTC. It yields the protein CASSTQGAGYEQYF.

The chain recombines TRBV4-3 with TRBJ1-6; D possibly corresponds to TRBD1 (5 bases). Germline lookup yields CDR1 LGHNA and CDR2 YSLEER. The V and J ends lost 1 base and 5 bases respectively, with 12 bases between them. This CDR3 has 16 amino acids. This CDR3 reads CASSQVGAGNNSPLHF. CDR3 nucleotides: TGCGCCAGCAGCCAAGTTGGGGCGGGGAATAATTCACCCCTCCACTTT.

The chain employs TRBV19 and TRBJ1-2; a weak D match, TRBD1 (6 bases). The CDR3 has 17 residues. CDR1 and CDR2 from the germline V gene are LNHDA and SQIVND (reference sequence). Trimming removed 5 bases from V and 3 bases from J, with 22 bases in between. CDR3 amino acids: CASSANTGLSKDYGYTF. DNA for the CDR3: TGTGCCAGTAGTGCAAATACAGGGTTGTCTAAAGACTATGGCTACACCTTC.

The chain couples TRBV20-1 to TRBJ2-1; maybe TRBD2 (6 bases). V shed 3 bases and J shed 6 bases, with 9 bases lying between them. CDR1 DFQATT and CDR2 SNEGSKA come from the germline V gene (reference sequence). The CDR3 has 12 amino acids. This chain's CDR3 is CSASSGGNEQFF. The DNA of the CDR3 is TGCAGTGCTAGTTCCGGGGGCAATGAGCAGTTCTTC.

The chain carries TRBV5-4 and TRBJ2-3; a weak D match, TRBD1 (6 bases). Germline CDR1 is SGHNT and CDR2 is YYREEE (reference sequence). CDR3 size: 14 residues. V dropped 2 bases and J dropped 0 bases, with 7 bases sitting between them. The chain's CDR3 is CASSFRGSTDTQYF. The CDR3 nucleotides read TGTGCCAGCAGCTTTAGGGGGAGCACAGATACGCAGTATTTT.

The chain uses TRBV27 and TRBJ1-1; no reliable D call. Between the trimmed V and J ends, which lost 5 bases and 0 bases, there was a span of 13 bases. The germline V gene has CDR1 MNHEY and CDR2 SMNVEV (reference sequence). CDR3 length equals 15 residues. CDR3 sequence (DNA): TGTGCCAGCAGTAGGGAGACACTTCTGAACACTGAAGCTTTCTTT. Amino acids: CASSRETLLNTEAFF.

This clone has just one count. The chain is built from TRBV18 and TRBJ1-2; D uncertain. The germline CDR1 and CDR2 sequences are KGHSH and LQKENI. V dropped 1 base and J dropped 4 bases, with 10 bases sitting between them. The CDR3 loop spans 14 amino acids. CDR3 bases: TGTGCCAGCTCACCACTCGAGGTCGGCTATGGCTACACCTTC. It specifies CASSPLEVGYGYTF.

The genes are TRBV6-5 and TRBJ1-4, with D hard to call. Germline V gene data show CDR1 as MNHEY and CDR2 as SVGAGI. The CDR3 totals 14 residues. V lost 2 bases to trimming and J lost 5 bases, with 9 bases between them. The CDR3 DNA follows: TGTGCCAGCAGTTACCGAGGGATGAATGAAAAACTGTTTTTT. Translating gives CASSYRGMNEKLFF.

The chain recombines TRBV9 with TRBJ2-2; 12 nucleotides match TRBD2. The V segment lost 4 bases and the J segment 4 bases; nucleotides outside the gene matches: 8. From germline, CDR1 is SGDLS and CDR2 YYNGEE. The CDR3 runs to 17 residues. Here the CDR3 reads CASSHSTSGGSTGELFF. The CDR3 DNA follows: TGTGCCAGCAGCCACAGTACTAGCGGGGGGTCCACCGGGGAGCTGTTTTTT.

The chain joins TRBV5-1 to TRBJ2-7, with D uncertain. V was shortened by 0 bases and J by 7 bases, with 17 bases between the two germline ends. This CDR3 contains 15 residues. Per the germline V gene, CDR1 is SGHRS and CDR2 is YFSETQ. CDR3 residues: CASSLEGSGSGEQYF. DNA for the CDR3: TGCGCCAGCAGCTTGGAAGGCAGTGGGTCTGGGGAGCAGTACTTC.